The next 30 T cell receptor beta chains were all read from a single sample in a study of CD8 T cells in ankylosing spondylitis. From the 5' RACE reads, TCRdb called clonotypes with MiXCR, one entry per CDR3 protein. Of about 360,000 distinct CDR3 sequences detected, around 20% appear once; the ten largest clones hold less than 15%. The sequenced sample consisted of blood, either unsorted or a sorted T cell fraction (not recorded which). The receptors derive from a male donor with ankylosing spondylitis or in good health (not recorded which).

Worth noting for this clonotype: At one boundary the junction diverges from the germline segment, which might be a read error. This chain connects TRBV30 to TRBJ2-7; a possible D gene is TRBD1 (6 bases). This CDR3 contains 14 residues. The germline V gene has CDR1 GTSNPN and CDR2 SVGIG (reference sequence). CDR3 DNA: TGTGCCTGGAGTGTAGACAGGAGCTCCTACGATCAGTACTTC. It translates to CAWSVDRSSYDQYF. Full variable domain (outside the CDR3, taken from reference TRBV30 and TRBJ2-7): SQTIHQWPATLVQPVGSPLSLECTVEGTSNPNLYWYRQAAGRGLQLLFYSVGIGQISSEVPQNLSASRPQDRQFILSSKKLLLSDSGFYLCAWSVDRSSYDQYFGPGTRLTVT.

Only a few counts were recorded for this clonotype. The chain links TRBV7-9 to TRBJ2-7, with TRBD2 matching 15 bases. The CDR3 is 16 amino acids. V shed 5 bases, J shed 7 bases, and the junction held 9 bases outside the gene matches. From germline, CDR1 is SEHNR and CDR2 FQNEAQ (reference sequence). The CDR3 sequence: CASSPRTSGGAGEQYF. The CDR3 DNA reads TGTGCCAGCAGCCCGCGGACTAGCGGGGGGGCGGGAGAGCAGTACTTC.

The table lists this clonotype with a count of one. The chain employs TRBV12-3 or TRBV12-4 and TRBJ2-1; D is unclear. The CDR3 totals 14 residues. V lost 0 bases and J lost 5, with 8 bases in between. The CDR3 region is CASSLARPNNEQFF. The CDR3 DNA sequence: TGTGCCAGCAGTTTAGCTAGGCCGAACAATGAGCAGTTCTTC.

This clonotype has more than one count but fewer than ten. The rearrangement links TRBV27 to TRBJ1-6, with 11 bases aligning to TRBD1. Germline CDR1 and CDR2: MNHEY and SMNVEV (reference sequence). The length of the CDR3 is 14 residues. With V trimmed by 4 bases and J by 10 bases, 3 bases remained unmatched. CDR3 sequence reads: CASSSGQGASPLHF. The CDR3 region has the DNA TGTGCCAGCAGTTCCGGACAGGGGGCGTCACCCCTCCACTTT.

The J gene is TRBJ2-3, the V gene TRBV28; 7 bases are a match to TRBD1. The CDR3 runs to 16 residues. Germline assignment: CDR1 MDHEN and CDR2 SYDVKM. J lost 7 bases, V lost 5 bases, and 15 bases had no gene match. The CDR3 loop reads CASSPLRTVQGNTQYF. The CDR3 DNA is TGTGCCAGCAGTCCGCTTCGGACGGTACAGGGGAATACGCAGTATTTT.

The gene calls are TRBV19 and TRBJ2-5, with 15 bases lining up with TRBD2. Germline CDR1 is LNHDA and CDR2 is SQIVND (reference sequence). There are 17 residues in the CDR3. V trimming: 5 bases; J trimming: 1 base; junction bases outside the gene matches: 5. CDR3 nucleotides: TGTGCCAGTAGTTGGACTAGCGGGGGGGATCTCCAAGAGACCCAGTACTTC. Translated: CASSWTSGGDLQETQYF.

The rearrangement joins TRBV7-9 to TRBJ2-1, with 7 positions matching TRBD2. Germline V gene data show CDR1 as SEHNR and CDR2 as FQNEAQ (reference sequence). The CDR3 runs to 15 residues. V gave up 5 bases and J gave up 7 bases; unmatched junction bases: 11. Here the CDR3 reads CASSPRLSGDNEQFF. The CDR3, as DNA: TGTGCCAGCAGCCCTCGCCTCAGCGGGGATAATGAGCAGTTCTTC. Variable domain in full (rest from reference TRBV7-9 and TRBJ2-1): DTGVSQNPRHKITKRGQNVTFRCDPISEHNRLYWYRQTLGQGPEFLTYFQNEAQLEKSRLLSDRFSAERPKGSFSTLEIQRTEQGDSAMYLCASSPRLSGDNEQFFGPGTRLTVL.

In its sample, this clonotype was seen a few times. The chain links TRBV6-5 to TRBJ1-1, with 8 bases that match TRBD1. Germline V gene lookup returns CDR1 MNHEY and CDR2 SVGAGI. This CDR3 is 14 amino acids long. V was pared by 4 bases and J by 3 bases, with 4 bases of the junction left unmatched. Here the CDR3 DNA reads TGTGCCAGCAGTTCAGGGGGCGGGTACACTGAAGCTTTCTTT. Translating gives CASSSGGGYTEAFF.

This clonotype was detected a few times. The chain has TRBV9 and TRBJ2-1; weak D call: TRBD2 (6 bases). CDR1 and CDR2 from the germline V gene are SGDLS and YYNGEE. The V gene lost 4 bases and the J gene lost 0 bases, with 14 bases spanning the gap. There are 16 residues in the CDR3. CDR3 amino acids: CASSPDAGSSYNEQFF. Here the CDR3 DNA reads TGTGCCAGCAGCCCGGACGCGGGGTCCTCCTACAATGAGCAGTTCTTC.

This clonotype occurred a few times. V is TRBV28 and J is TRBJ2-2; D remains unclear. The CDR3 consists of 14 residues. V was pared by 4 bases and J by 5 bases, with 11 bases between. The germline V gene encodes CDR1 MDHEN and CDR2 SYDVKM. The CDR3 loop reads CASSSRYPTGELFF. CDR3 DNA: TGTGCCAGCAGTTCCAGATATCCAACCGGGGAGCTGTTTTTT.

Only a few counts were recorded for this clonotype. The genes are TRBV3-1 and TRBJ1-1, with 10 bases aligning to TRBD1. V lost 4 bases to trimming and J lost 0 bases; unmatched junction nucleotides: 5. The germline gives CDR1 LGHDT, CDR2 YNNKEL (reference sequence). The CDR3 has 16 amino acids. CDR3 nucleotides: TGTGCCAGCAGCCTCGGGACAGGGGACATGAACACTGAAGCTTTCTTT. It specifies CASSLGTGDMNTEAFF.

This clonotype occurred a few times. The chain is built from TRBV5-1 and TRBJ2-1; 7 bases are shared with TRBD2. Per the germline V gene, CDR1 is SGHRS and CDR2 is YFSETQ. CDR3 length: 14 amino acids. The J segment lost 5 bases and the V segment lost 6 bases, leaving 8 bases of the junction unmatched. This CDR3 is CASMGDYTHNEQFF. In nucleotides, the CDR3 is TGCGCCAGCATGGGGGACTATACCCACAATGAGCAGTTCTTC.

This clonotype was counted between two and nine times. The V gene is TRBV11-2, the J gene TRBJ2-7, with D unresolved. CDR3 length: 14 residues. In germline, CDR1 is SGHAT, CDR2 FQNNGV. V lost 0 bases and J 2 bases, leaving 8 bases between the germline ends. CDR3 sequence reads: CASSLDGFAYEQYF. In nucleotides, the CDR3 is TGTGCCAGCAGCTTAGATGGGTTTGCCTACGAGCAGTACTTC.

The V call is TRBV27, the J call TRBJ2-7, with TRBD2 as a possible D gene (7 bases). CDR1 MNHEY and CDR2 SMNVEV come from the germline V gene (reference sequence). The length of the CDR3 is 12 residues. Deletions cut 7 bases from V and 6 bases from J, with 13 bases between. CDR3 amino acids: CASKQGLFEQYF. DNA of the CDR3: TGTGCCAGCAAACAGGGACTATTCGAGCAGTACTTC.

This clonotype has ten or more counts. V and J are TRBV12-3 or TRBV12-4 and TRBJ1-5; D is possibly TRBD1 (5 bases). The CDR3 extends over 13 amino acids. V was clipped by 7 bases and J by 4 bases, with 11 bases between them. The CDR3 DNA reads TGTGCCAGCACGGTGGGGCTAAATCAGCCCCAGCATTTT. This encodes CASTVGLNQPQHF.

V gene TRBV28 combines with J gene TRBJ2-3; TRBD1 aligns across 10 bases. The ends lost 5 bases at V and 11 bases at J; junction bases unmatched: 10. CDR1 MDHEN and CDR2 SYDVKM come from the germline V gene. This CDR3 region has 14 residues. CDR3: CASSPVGQGFRQYF. DNA of the CDR3: TGTGCCAGCAGTCCCGTGGGACAGGGGTTTAGGCAGTATTTT.

This clonotype was seen only a few times. The chain combines TRBV30 with TRBJ2-1; D is unresolved. Trimming removed 0 bases at V and 10 bases at J, with 19 bases between. The length of the CDR3 is 15 residues. Germline CDR1 is GTSNPN and CDR2 is SVGIG (reference sequence). CDR3 DNA: TGTGCCTGGAGTGTGGTCTGGTTCCATCTTCCCGAGCAGTTCTTC. As protein: CAWSVVWFHLPEQFF.

The CDR3 DNA is TGTGCCAGCAGCCCCGACACCAAGGCGGTCCCCCAGTACTTC. Translated, it gives CASSPDTKAVPQYF. The rearrangement joins TRBV21-1 to TRBJ2-5. TRBV21-1 is an annotated pseudogene. The CDR3 totals 14 residues.

The sample holds a few counts of this clonotype. The V and J genes are TRBV10-3 and TRBJ2-3; 12 bases are shared with TRBD2. This CDR3 is built from 17 residues. Germline values: CDR1 ENHRY, CDR2 SYGVKD. V gave up 2 bases and J gave up 4 bases; unmatched junction bases: 7. The CDR3 DNA sequence: TGTGCCATCAGTGAGCTGGCTACTAGCGGGGGGCCAGATACGCAGTATTTT. As protein: CAISELATSGGPDTQYF.

V gene TRBV7-9 combines with J gene TRBJ2-4; D is ambiguous. CDR3 size: 13 residues. From germline, CDR1 is SEHNR and CDR2 FQNEAQ (reference sequence). The V end was cut by 8 bases, the J end by 5 bases, with 13 bases between. Here the CDR3 reads CASRKAAENIQYF. CDR3 in DNA: TGTGCCAGCCGAAAGGCGGCAGAAAACATTCAGTACTTC.

The V call is TRBV21-1, the J call TRBJ1-3; TRBD1, the D gene given by the table, was not confirmed from the DNA. TRBV21-1 is annotated as a pseudogene. The length of the CDR3 is 16 residues. This chain's CDR3 is CASSNRPGSSGNTIYF. The CDR3 DNA reads TGTGCCAGCAGCAATCGCCCAGGGAGTTCTGGAAACACCATATATTTT.

This clonotype has only a few counts. The CDR3 reads CSAGTAKPYNEQFF. The DNA for the CDR3 is TGCAGTGCTGGGACCGCTAAGCCCTACAATGAGCAGTTCTTC. This chain connects TRBV20-1 to TRBJ2-1; D possibly matches TRBD1 or TRBD2 (5 bases each). There are 14 residues in the CDR3. CDR1 is DFQATT, CDR2 SNEGSKA, per germline (reference sequence). V gave up 5 bases and J gave up 2 bases, with 13 bases separating them.

The chain has TRBV2 and TRBJ2-5; D not resolved. V dropped 5 bases and J dropped 3 bases, with 13 bases sitting between them. This CDR3 is built from 14 residues. CDR1 SNHLY and CDR2 FYNNEI come from the germline V gene. The CDR3 DNA reads as TGTGCCAGCAGTAAGGTTATCAGCGAAGAGACCCAGTACTTC. The encoded protein is CASSKVISEETQYF.

This chain joins TRBV19 and TRBJ2-1; 7 bases fit TRBD2. Germline V CDR1 and CDR2: LNHDA, SQIVND (reference sequence). The V and J ends lost 7 bases and 5 bases, in that order; junction bases with no gene match: 5. This CDR3 is 13 amino acids long. The CDR3: CASTGAGDNEQFF. Here the CDR3 DNA reads TGTGCCAGTACGGGCGCGGGGGACAATGAGCAGTTCTTC.

The V gene is TRBV12-3 or TRBV12-4, the J gene TRBJ2-7, with D possibly being TRBD1 (6 bases). The CDR3 has 14 residues. V lost 2 bases and J 3 bases, leaving 11 bases between the germline ends. The CDR3 DNA reads TGTGCCAGCAGTTTAACCCAGGGGAGCTACGAGCAGTACTTC. The encoded protein is CASSLTQGSYEQYF.

This clonotype showed up just a few times. The chain joins TRBV7-3 to TRBJ2-3; D possibly matches TRBD1 or TRBD2 (5 bases each). Between the trimmed V and J ends, which lost 5 bases and 2 bases, there was a span of 14 bases. Germline-derived CDR1 and CDR2 are SGHTA and FQGTGA. The CDR3 is 15 residues long. The DNA for the CDR3 is TGTGCCAGCAGCCCATGGGGGACGGCCACAGATACGCAGTATTTT. This codes for CASSPWGTATDTQYF.

A few counts support this clonotype. V and J are TRBV29-1 and TRBJ2-3; D is ambiguous. Germline CDR1 is SQVTM and CDR2 is ANQGSEA. The CDR3 runs 13 residues. The germline V and J ends were trimmed by 5 bases and 0 bases, with 9 bases remaining between them. CDR3 sequence (DNA): TGCAGCGTTCTGGGTTGGAGCACAGATACGCAGTATTTT. Encoded protein: CSVLGWSTDTQYF.

This clonotype was seen repeatedly, ten times or more. V is TRBV11-2 and J is TRBJ2-7; tentative D call: TRBD2 (5 bases). With 1 base removed from V and 3 bases from J, the gap between germline ends came to 10 bases. Germline CDR1 SGHAT, CDR2 FQNNGV. This CDR3 is 14 amino acids long. The CDR3 DNA reads TGTGCCAGCAGCTTAGCGGGGAGTGGCTACGAGCAGTACTTC. Protein: CASSLAGSGYEQYF.

This clonotype was observed a few times. CDR3 region: CASSLVLWFTGELFF. The CDR3 region has the DNA TGTGCCAGCAGCTTAGTACTTTGGTTTACTGGGGAGCTGTTTTTT. J is TRBJ2-2 and V is TRBV7-2; D unresolved. The germline CDR1 and CDR2 sequences are SGHTA and FQGNSA. CDR3 length equals 15 residues. The ends were cut back, 1 base at V and 8 bases at J, with 14 bases in the middle.

The chain uses TRBV7-9 and TRBJ2-2, with 11 bases fitting TRBD2. The germline gives CDR1 SEHNR, CDR2 FQNEAQ (reference sequence). The V and J ends lost 4 bases and 0 bases, in that order; junction bases with no gene match: 1. CDR3 length: 16 residues. The CDR3 DNA reads TGTGCCAGCAGCTCTAGCGGGGGGACGAACACCGGGGAGCTGTTTTTT. Translation gives CASSSSGGTNTGELFF.